Sequencing of this T cell receptor beta chain was carried out in a study of T-cell reconstitution after alpha-beta-depleted transplantation in children. Findings of the study overall: It was newly produced T cells that mostly accounted for T-cell counts and diversity one year after transplant. Reported findings indicate that, about two months after transplant, alpha-beta T cells came from several hundred expanded clones, which were derived from non-depleted graft cells. Certain patients had high TCRbeta diversity at day 60, and it came from recipient T cells and thymic progenitors that survived.

This clonotype was found many times. Antigen unknown. Preparation of the TCRbeta library involved a method that used unique molecular identifiers. TCRdb reprocessed the PCR reads via MiXCR and lists one record per CDR3 protein. The repertoire holds about 200,000 distinct CDR3 sequences, about 8.7% seen once, with 35% in the top ten. V lost 5 bases and J 9 bases, leaving 22 bases between the germline ends. Germline V gene lookup returns CDR1 SQVTM and CDR2 ANQGSEA. The CDR3 runs 14 residues. This receptor was taken from a male patient under 10 years old who had a stem cell transplant for acute myeloid leukemia, so the T cells may come from the graft donor. The sample here was PBMCs, mostly from graft donor cells, taken 360 days after TCRalphabeta/CD19-depleted stem cell transplant. The rearrangement uses TRBV29-1 and TRBJ2-5, with D maybe TRBD2 (6 bases). CDR3 region: CSVSGGADLGSQYF. The CDR3 nucleotides are TGCAGCGTTTCCGGCGGGGCCGACCTAGGGTCCCAGTACTTC.